This section outlines one T cell receptor beta chain sequence together with its context. Its antigen is as yet unknown. This sample is drawn from a study of persistence of HIV-infected CD4 T cells. Broader study findings: The rare CMV-responding cells with HIV-1 proviruses were not separately TCR-sequenced. Within sorted populations, more oligoclonal TCRs accompanied more oligoclonal proviruses.

An overlapping HIV-1 Gag peptide pool stimulated these cells at 0.95 to 1 ug/peptide/mL. Memory cells lacking CD40L and CD69 with high CD45RO were sorted. For at least 4 years, plasma HIV-1 RNA was undetectable (<50 copies/mL). The libraries were made with immunoSEQ version 4 in survey mode. Genomic DNA was diluted to around 9.3 ng/uL, up to 1 ug per sample. Repertoires were generated with immunoSEQ multiplex PCR, while TCRdb's copy carries only in-frame clones and drops some. This table holds over 40,000 clones, approximately 80% found once. The material was CD4+ T cells sorted from PBMCs after approximately 19-hour stimulation, obtained from a patient who received antiretroviral therapy. This sequence originates from an adult man with HIV who was CMV-seropositive.

CDR3 loop: CASSEQSGVGDEQYF. CDR3 bases: TGTGCCAGCAGTGAACAGAGTGGTGTGGGAGACGAGCAGTACTTC. This chain links TRBV2 with TRBJ2-7; a possible D gene is TRBD2 (5 bases). The CDR3 sequence is 15 residues long. Germline V lookup: CDR1 SNHLY, CDR2 FYNNEI. Trimming cost V 2 bases and J 5 bases, with 16 bases left between them.